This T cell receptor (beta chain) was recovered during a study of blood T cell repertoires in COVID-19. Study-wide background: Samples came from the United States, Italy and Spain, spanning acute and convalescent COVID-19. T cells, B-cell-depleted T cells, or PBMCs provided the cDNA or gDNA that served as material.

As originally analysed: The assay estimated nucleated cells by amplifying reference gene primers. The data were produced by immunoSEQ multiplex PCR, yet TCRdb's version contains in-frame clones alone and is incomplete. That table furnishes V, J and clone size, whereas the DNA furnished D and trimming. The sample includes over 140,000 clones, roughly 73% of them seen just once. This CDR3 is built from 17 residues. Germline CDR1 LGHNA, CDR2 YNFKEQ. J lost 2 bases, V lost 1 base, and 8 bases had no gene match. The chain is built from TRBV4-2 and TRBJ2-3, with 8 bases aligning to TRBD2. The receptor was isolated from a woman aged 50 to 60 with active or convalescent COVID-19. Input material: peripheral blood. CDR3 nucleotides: TGTGCCAGCAGCCAAGGGGGGGGAGCGGGAGTCACAGATACGCAGTATTTT. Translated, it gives CASSQGGGAGVTDTQYF.